This T cell receptor beta chain was profiled in a study of identical twins. TCRdb re-derived calls from the 5' RACE reads in MiXCR, one entry per CDR3 protein. The top ten clones hold around 8% of a sample with 150,000 or so distinct CDR3 sequences, around 3.5% of them seen once. This clonotype was seen a few times. The antigen is not known. Study-wide findings and caveats: Zero-insertion findings could be partly confounded by invariant cells (MAIT and iNKT cells).

This clonotype was obtained from a man younger than 35 in good health. Material for sequencing was memory T cells sorted from blood.

The CDR3 reads CASSSFTGGSGANVLTF. The CDR3 DNA reads as TGCGCCAGCAGCTCATTTACAGGGGGCTCTGGGGCCAACGTCCTGACTTTC. V usage is TRBV5-1 and J usage is TRBJ2-6; TRBD1 aligns across 8 bases. Per the germline V gene, CDR1 is SGHRS and CDR2 is YFSETQ. V lost 3 bases, J lost 0 bases, and 5 bases stayed unmatched. The CDR3 runs to 17 residues.